The present T cell receptor beta chain was sequenced within a study of beta chain features in type 1 diabetes. What was sequenced were expressed TCRB transcripts, since all of the isolated RNA had been reverse transcribed. Generated by immunoSEQ multiplex PCR, the TCRdb table keeps only in-frame clones and is missing some. The table lists about 620,000 clones, around 16% of them singletons. Turning to this clone: Its cognate antigen is unknown.

Study-level results: Shorter templates might be favored by PCR, and equally so in patients and in controls. Naive, central memory and Treg TCRB repertoires seemed to resemble each other more closely in patients than they did in healthy donors. Patients with Type 1 diabetes showed moderately but significantly shorter TCRB CDR3s in all four CD4+ subsets.

Sequenced sample: naive CD4+ T cells from blood. This TCR came from a man younger than 35 in good health.

Written as DNA, the CDR3 is TGTGCCAGCAGTTACTCGGGACAGGACTCCTACGAGCAGTACTTC. Protein: CASSYSGQDSYEQYF. The chain has TRBV6-5 and TRBJ2-7, with TRBD1 identical over 8 bases. From germline, CDR1 is MNHEY and CDR2 SVGAGI. CDR3 length equals 15 residues. The junction had 1 base not matched to a gene; V was cut back by 0 bases and J by 0 bases.